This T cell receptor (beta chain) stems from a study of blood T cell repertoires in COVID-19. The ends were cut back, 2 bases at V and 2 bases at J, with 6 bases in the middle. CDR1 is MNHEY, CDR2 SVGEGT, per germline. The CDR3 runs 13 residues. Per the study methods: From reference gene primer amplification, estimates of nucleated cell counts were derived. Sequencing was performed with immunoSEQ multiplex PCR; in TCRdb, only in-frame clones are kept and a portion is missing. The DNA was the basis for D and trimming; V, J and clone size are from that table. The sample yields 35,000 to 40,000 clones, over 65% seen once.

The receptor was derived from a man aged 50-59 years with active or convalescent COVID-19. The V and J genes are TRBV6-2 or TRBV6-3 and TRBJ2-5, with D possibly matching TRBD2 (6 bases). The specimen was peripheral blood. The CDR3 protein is CASSYRGQETQYF. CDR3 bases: TGTGCCAGCAGTTACCGGGGGCAAGAGACCCAGTACTTC.